The text below deals with one TCR beta chain. This specimen comes from a study of blood T cells in healthy people across ages. The use of a sample-barcoded 5' primer and a J-beta primer mix characterized a second PCR of about 7 to 12 cycles. TCRdb reprocessed the 5' RACE reads via MiXCR and lists one record per CDR3 protein. The sample shows approximately 600,000 distinct CDR3 sequences, roughly 58% of them seen only once. Input material: blood. The clonotype was recovered from a man in his sixties in good health.

The CDR3: CSAHRGSTEAFF. The CDR3 DNA follows: TGCAGTGCGCACCGGGGGAGCACTGAAGCTTTCTTT. This chain links TRBV20-1 with TRBJ1-1, with D possibly matching TRBD1 (5 bases). This CDR3 region has 12 residues. Per the germline V gene, CDR1 is DFQATT and CDR2 is SNEGSKA (reference sequence). V lost 6 bases to trimming and J lost 4 bases, with 12 bases between them.